These 9 T cell receptor beta chains share one sample of origin, sequenced in a study of blood T cell repertoires in COVID-19. Data came from immunoSEQ multiplex PCR; TCRdb stores just in-frame clones and leaves some out. The sample gives roughly 43,000 clones, 86% of which show up once; roughly 7.6% is in the top ten. The sequenced sample consisted of peripheral blood. The receptors derive from a man aged 60-69 years with active COVID-19.

The DNA for the CDR3 is TGTGCCAGCAGCCAACACCCCTCATCCGGGGATATAGCCAAAAACATTCAGTACTTC. Translation: CASSQHPSSGDIAKNIQYF. The V and J genes are TRBV4-2 and TRBJ2-4; D may be TRBD2 (5 bases). CDR3 length equals 19 residues. The germline V gene encodes CDR1 LGHNA and CDR2 YNFKEQ. V was shortened by 2 bases and J by 0 bases, with 20 bases between the two germline ends.

The chain joins TRBV4-1 to TRBJ2-3, with D tentatively TRBD1 (5 bases). The CDR3 length is 15 residues. The V gene lost 2 bases and the J gene lost 2 bases, with 11 bases spanning the gap. CDR1 is MGHRA and CDR2 is YSYEKL in the germline V gene. CDR3 sequence (DNA): TGCGCCAGCAGCCAATTGACAGAGTCCACAGATACGCAGTATTTT. This encodes CASSQLTESTDTQYF.

The rearrangement joins TRBV28 to TRBJ2-7, with TRBD1 matching 7 bases. The length of the CDR3 is 14 residues. Germline V gene sequence: CDR1 MDHEN, CDR2 SYDVKM. V gave up 6 bases and J gave up 4 bases; unmatched junction bases: 9. The CDR3 loop reads CASSLTGVPYEQYF. The DNA of the CDR3 is TGTGCCAGCAGCCTTACAGGGGTTCCTTACGAGCAGTACTTC.

This clone was counted a single time. The chain joins TRBV29-1 to TRBJ2-7, with 13 bases aligning to TRBD2. Germline CDR1 and CDR2: SQVTM and ANQGSEA. After removal of 5 bases from V and 7 bases from J, the junction contained 11 bases not matched to a gene. CDR3 length equals 15 residues. CDR3 DNA: TGCAGCGTTCAGGGACTAGCGGGATACTCAGGGGAGCAGTACTTC. Translation: CSVQGLAGYSGEQYF.

The chain links TRBV5-4 to TRBJ1-5; TRBD1 matches at 9 bases. The V gene's germline CDR1 is SGHNT and CDR2 YYREEE (reference sequence). Trimming at V came to 4 bases and at J to 3 bases, leaving 2 bases not matched to a gene. The CDR3 is made up of 14 amino acids. This chain's CDR3 is CASSRDRDNQPQHF. CDR3 bases: TGTGCCAGCAGCCGGGACAGGGACAATCAGCCCCAGCATTTT.

J is TRBJ1-1 and V is TRBV6-1; TRBD1 might be the D (6 bases). Germline V gene data show CDR1 as MNHNS and CDR2 as SASEGT. Trimming pared 2 bases from V and 2 bases from J, leaving 18 bases between. The CDR3 length is 17 residues. CDR3 in DNA: TGTGCCAGCAGTGAAACCCACCGGACAGCTACCAACACTGAAGCTTTCTTT. Protein: CASSETHRTATNTEAFF.

The genes are TRBV9 and TRBJ2-6; 7 nucleotides align to TRBD1. The CDR3 is 21 amino acids. V lost 4 bases and J lost 0; bases outside the gene matches: 19. In germline, CDR1 is SGDLS, CDR2 YYNGEE. CDR3 protein: CASSPYDVAGTVTSGANVLTF. Here the CDR3 DNA reads TGTGCCAGCAGCCCATACGACGTAGCAGGGACAGTAACCTCTGGGGCCAACGTCCTGACTTTC.

This clone was detected once. The chain couples TRBV2 to TRBJ2-7, with 11 bases aligning to TRBD2. The J segment lost 5 bases and the V segment lost 3 bases, leaving 9 bases of the junction unmatched. Germline values: CDR1 SNHLY, CDR2 FYNNEI. The CDR3 length is 16 residues. The CDR3 is CASSEGLTSGDNEQYF. For the CDR3, the DNA is TGTGCCAGCAGTGAGGGGCTGACTAGCGGGGACAACGAGCAGTACTTC.

V is TRBV5-4 and J is TRBJ1-1, with TRBD1 matching 7 bases. Germline loops: CDR1 SGHNT, CDR2 YYREEE (reference sequence). With V trimmed by 5 bases and J by 0 bases, 16 bases remained unmatched. This CDR3 is 18 amino acids long. The CDR3 loop is CASRNPETGTLMNTEAFF. CDR3 coding DNA: TGTGCCAGCAGGAACCCTGAGACAGGGACCCTCATGAACACTGAAGCTTTCTTT.